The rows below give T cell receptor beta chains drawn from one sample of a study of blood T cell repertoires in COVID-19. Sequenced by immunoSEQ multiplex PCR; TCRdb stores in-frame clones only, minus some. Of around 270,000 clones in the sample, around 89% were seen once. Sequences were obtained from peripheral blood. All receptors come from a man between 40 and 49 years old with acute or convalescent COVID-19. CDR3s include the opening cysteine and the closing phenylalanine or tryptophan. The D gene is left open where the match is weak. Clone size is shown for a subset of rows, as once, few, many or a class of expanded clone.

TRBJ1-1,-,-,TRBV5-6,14,TGTGCCAGCAGCTGGCGAGGCCTGAACACTGAAGCTTTCTTT,CASSWRGLNTEAFF
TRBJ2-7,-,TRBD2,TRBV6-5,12,TGTGCCAGCAGTTACGGGACTAGGGAGCAGTACTTC,CASSYGTREQYF
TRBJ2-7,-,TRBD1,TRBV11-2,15,TGTGCCAGCAGCTCGACGACAGGGGTCCCCTACGAGCAGTACTTC,CASSSTTGVPYEQYF
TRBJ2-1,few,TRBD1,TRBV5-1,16,TGCGCCAGCAGCCCCGGGACAGGGCTTTCCTACAATGAGCAGTTCTTC,CASSPGTGLSYNEQFF
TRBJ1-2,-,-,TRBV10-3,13,TGTGCCATCAGTGAGACAGGTATAGATGGCTACACCTTC,CAISETGIDGYTF
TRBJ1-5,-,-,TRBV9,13,TGTGCCAGCAGCGAGGGGGGCAATCAGCCCCAGCATTTT,CASSEGGNQPQHF
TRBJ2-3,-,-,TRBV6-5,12,TGTGCCAGCAGGGCCTTCGGGGATACGCAGTATTTT,CASRAFGDTQYF
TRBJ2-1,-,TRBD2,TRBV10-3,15,TGTGCCATCAGTGATATTAGCGGGGGGGCCAATGAGCAGTTCTTC,CAISDISGGANEQFF
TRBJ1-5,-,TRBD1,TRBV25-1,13,TGTGCCAGCAGTGGCCAGGGGGTTCAGCCCCAGCATTTT,CASSGQGVQPQHF
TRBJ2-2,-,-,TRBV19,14,TGTGCCAGTAGTATCTCGGGGAACACCGGGGAGCTGTTTTTT,CASSISGNTGELFF
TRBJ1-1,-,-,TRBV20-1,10,TGCAGTGCTCCCAGCGATGAAGCTTTCTTT,CSAPSDEAFF
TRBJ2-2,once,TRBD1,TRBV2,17,TGTGCCAGCACGCGGACAGGGCATCAGGGAAATACCGGGGAGCTGTTTTTT,CASTRTGHQGNTGELFF
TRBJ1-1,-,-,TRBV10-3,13,TGTGCCATCGGAGAGGTACAAACCACTGAAGCTTTCTTT,CAIGEVQTTEAFF
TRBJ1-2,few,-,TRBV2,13,TGTGTACGGAGGAGGGAGTCTAACTATGGCTACACCTTC,CVRRRESNYGYTF
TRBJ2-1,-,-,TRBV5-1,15,TGCGCCAGCAGCTTGTTGGGGGCTCAGGTTCATGAGCAGTTCTTC,CASSLLGAQVHEQFF
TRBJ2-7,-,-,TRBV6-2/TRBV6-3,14,TGTGCCAGCAGCCCCGGAGGGGCGTCCTACGAGCAGTACTTC,CASSPGGASYEQYF
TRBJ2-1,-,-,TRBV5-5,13,TGTGCCAGCAGCTTGAACCCCCCGGGTGAGCAGTTCTTC,CASSLNPPGEQFF
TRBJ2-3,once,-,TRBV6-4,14,TGTGCCAGCAGTGAGGGGGGTAGCACAGATACGCAGTATTTT,CASSEGGSTDTQYF
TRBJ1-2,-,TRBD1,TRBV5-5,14,TGTGCCAGCAGCACTGGACAGGGCAACTATGGCTACACCTTC,CASSTGQGNYGYTF
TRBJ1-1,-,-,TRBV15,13,TGTGCCACCACTTACATAAGGGGGACTGAAGCTTTCTTT,CATTYIRGTEAFF
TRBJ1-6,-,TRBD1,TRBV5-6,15,TGTGCCAGCAGCACTCCGGGACAGGGAAGATCACCCCTCCACTTT,CASSTPGQGRSPLHF
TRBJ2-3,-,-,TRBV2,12,TGTGCCAGCAGTGAAACACGAAATACGCAGTATTTT,CASSETRNTQYF